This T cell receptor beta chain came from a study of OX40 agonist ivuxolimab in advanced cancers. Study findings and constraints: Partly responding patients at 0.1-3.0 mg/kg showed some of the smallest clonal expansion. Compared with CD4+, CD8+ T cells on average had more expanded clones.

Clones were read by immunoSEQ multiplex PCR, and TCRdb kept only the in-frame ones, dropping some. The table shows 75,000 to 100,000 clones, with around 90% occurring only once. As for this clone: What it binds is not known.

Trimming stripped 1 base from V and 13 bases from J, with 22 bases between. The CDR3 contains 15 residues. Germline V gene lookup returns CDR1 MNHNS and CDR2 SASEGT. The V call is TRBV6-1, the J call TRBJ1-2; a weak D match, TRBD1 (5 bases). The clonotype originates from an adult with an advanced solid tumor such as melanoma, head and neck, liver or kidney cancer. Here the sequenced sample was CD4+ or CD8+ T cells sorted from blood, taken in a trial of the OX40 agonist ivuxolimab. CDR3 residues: CASSEGPRDTAAATF. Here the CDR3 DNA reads TGTGCCAGCAGTGAAGGGCCCAGGGATACTGCGGCGGCCACCTTC.